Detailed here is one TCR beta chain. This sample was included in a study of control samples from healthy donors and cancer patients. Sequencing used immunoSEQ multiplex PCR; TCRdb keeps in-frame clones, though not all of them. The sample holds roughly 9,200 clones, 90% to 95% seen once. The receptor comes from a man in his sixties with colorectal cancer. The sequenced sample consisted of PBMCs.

The CDR3 sequence: CAIRDRGDTEAFF. Written as DNA, the CDR3 is TGTGCCATCAGGGACAGGGGGGATACTGAAGCTTTCTTT. The chain joins TRBV10-3 to TRBJ1-1, with 10 bases lining up with TRBD1. Germline V lookup: CDR1 ENHRY, CDR2 SYGVKD. J was trimmed by 5 bases and V by 6 bases; bases with no gene match: 3. The CDR3 runs 13 residues.